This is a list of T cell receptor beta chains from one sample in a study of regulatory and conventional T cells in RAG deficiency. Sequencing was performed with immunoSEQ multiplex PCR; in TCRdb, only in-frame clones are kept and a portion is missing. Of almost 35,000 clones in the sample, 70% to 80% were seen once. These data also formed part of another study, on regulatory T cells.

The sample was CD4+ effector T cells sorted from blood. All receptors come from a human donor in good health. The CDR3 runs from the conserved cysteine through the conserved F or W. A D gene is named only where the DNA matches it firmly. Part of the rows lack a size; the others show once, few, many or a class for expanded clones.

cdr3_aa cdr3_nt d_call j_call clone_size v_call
CASSPTKRDTYSGANVLTF TGCGCCAGCAGCCCCACAAAACGGGACACTTACTCTGGGGCCAACGTCCTGACTTTC NA TRBJ2-6 NA TRBV5-1
CASSQASYGYTF TGTGCCAGCAGCCAAGCAAGCTATGGCTACACCTTC NA TRBJ1-2 NA TRBV4-2
CASSPTRGGWETQYF TGTGCCAGCAGCCCTACGAGAGGGGGCTGGGAGACCCAGTACTTC TRBD1 TRBJ2-5 NA TRBV5-6
CASSDPSGKNTEAFF TGTGCCAGCAGCGACCCCTCAGGGAAGAACACTGAAGCTTTCTTT NA TRBJ1-1 NA TRBV9
CSAGHDEQFF TGCAGTGCGGGACATGATGAGCAGTTCTTC NA TRBJ2-1 NA TRBV20-1
CASSRGQETQYF TGTGCCAGCAGCAGGGGCCAAGAGACCCAGTACTTC NA TRBJ2-5 NA TRBV9
CAWSPQGGGYTF TGTGCCTGGAGTCCACAGGGGGGTGGCTACACCTTC TRBD1 TRBJ1-2 NA TRBV30
CAWSVLVGGGELFF TGTGCCTGGAGTGTACTTGTAGGCGGCGGGGAGCTGTTTTTT NA TRBJ2-2 NA TRBV30
CASSLSGGQTGTGELFF TGTGCCAGCAGCTTATCGGGCGGGCAGACAGGGACCGGGGAGCTGTTTTTT TRBD1 TRBJ2-2 few TRBV11-3
CATSRDLPPGQSYEQYF TGTGCCACCAGCAGAGATTTACCACCGGGACAGTCCTACGAGCAGTACTTC TRBD1 TRBJ2-7 NA TRBV15
CASTKRTNQETQYF TGTGCCAGCACCAAAAGGACTAACCAAGAGACCCAGTACTTC NA TRBJ2-5 NA TRBV6-6
CASSLGGTLNTEAFF TGTGCCAGCTCCCTCGGCGGGACGTTGAACACTGAAGCTTTCTTT NA TRBJ1-1 NA TRBV18
CASSVGANTYGYTF TGTGCCAGCAGTGTGGGGGCCAACACCTATGGCTACACCTTC NA TRBJ1-2 few TRBV6-1
CASSLGYTGELFF TGTGCCAGCAGCTTGGGTTACACCGGGGAGCTGTTTTTT NA TRBJ2-2 few TRBV7-2
CASSDRQGASPFGTGYEQFF TGTGCCAGCAGTGACCGACAGGGGGCGAGCCCATTTGGTACGGGCTATGAGCAGTTCTTC TRBD1 TRBJ2-1 NA TRBV6-4
CASSSPGQANTEAFF TGTGCCAGCAGCTCCCCCGGACAGGCGAACACTGAAGCTTTCTTT TRBD1 TRBJ1-1 NA TRBV5-4
CASSLGQDSNQPQHF TGTGCCAGCTCACTCGGACAGGATAGCAATCAGCCCCAGCATTTT TRBD1 TRBJ1-5 few TRBV18
CASSAEETQYF TGTGCCAGCAGCGCGGAGGAGACCCAGTACTTC NA TRBJ2-5 NA TRBV7-6
CASSLRIGVTEAFF TGTGCCAGCAGTCTCAGGATTGGGGTTACTGAAGCTTTCTTT NA TRBJ1-1 once TRBV6-5
CASSVTGTTSGYTF TGTGCCAGCAGTGTGACCGGGACAACGTCTGGCTACACCTTC NA TRBJ1-2 NA TRBV2
CASSYRRGKAFF TGTGCCAGCAGTTACCGAAGGGGAAAAGCTTTCTTT NA TRBJ1-1 NA TRBV6-5
CASRGSANYGYTF TGTGCCAGCCGGGGGAGTGCTAACTATGGCTACACCTTC NA TRBJ1-2 NA TRBV6-5
CASSPPESGGETQYF TGTGCCAGCTCACCACCGGAATCGGGGGGGGAGACCCAGTACTTC TRBD2 TRBJ2-5 NA TRBV18
CASSLLRVGELFF TGTGCCAGCAGCTTGTTACGGGTTGGGGAGCTGTTTTTT NA TRBJ2-2 NA TRBV5-6
CASSEGGAKNIQYF TGTGCCAGCAGTGAAGGGGGGGCCAAAAACATTCAGTACTTC NA TRBJ2-4 NA TRBV2
CASTPRLMNTGELFF TGTGCCAGCACCCCCCGTTTAATGAACACCGGGGAGCTGTTTTTT NA TRBJ2-2 NA TRBV2
CASSVSALREKLFF TGTGCCAGTAGTGTCAGTGCCTTGCGTGAAAAACTGTTTTTT NA TRBJ1-4 NA TRBV19
CASSSAGIINYGYTF TGTGCCAGCAGTAGCGCAGGGATAATCAACTATGGCTACACCTTC NA TRBJ1-2 once TRBV28
CASSLDRGEDEQYF TGTGCCAGCAGCTTGGACAGGGGTGAAGACGAGCAGTACTTC TRBD1 TRBJ2-7 few TRBV5-6
CASSSATGAQETQYF TGTGCCAGCAGCTCTGCTACGGGGGCACAGGAGACCCAGTACTTC NA TRBJ2-5 NA TRBV5-4
CASSLEDRQYF TGCGCCAGCAGCTTGGAGGACAGGCAGTACTTC NA TRBJ2-7 NA TRBV5-1